This entry describes one T cell receptor (beta chain). Its antigen is unknown. The PCR ran on 60 Vbeta and 13 Jbeta primers. TCRdb's copy holds only in-frame clones and misses some; the assay was immunoSEQ multiplex PCR. The sample comprises 37,000 or so clones, 70% to 85% of which are singletons, and roughly 6.3% rests with the top ten. V was clipped by 10 bases and J by 2 bases, with 15 bases between them. CDR3 length: 14 amino acids. CDR1 and CDR2 (germline): ENHRY, SYGVKD. The sample is drawn from a study of cytomegalovirus exposure and HLA in healthy donors. Study observations and caveats: The presence/absence work took it that sequencing depth was about the same across donors.

This clonotype originated in a young man in good health and CMV-seronegative. This chain links TRBV10-3 with TRBJ2-1; a weak D match, TRBD1 (6 bases). The sequenced material came from PBMCs. For the CDR3, the DNA is TGTGCCACCGAACAGGGAGTCACCTACAATGAGCAGTTCTTC. This translates into CATEQGVTYNEQFF.